The present TCR beta chain was sequenced within a study of radiotherapy plus CTLA-4 blockade in lung cancer. Worth noting for this clone: Other DNA variants within this sample encode the same CDR3.

Germline lookup yields CDR1 SGDLS and CDR2 YYNGEE. This CDR3 contains 15 residues. Deletions cut 0 bases from V and 0 bases from J, with 7 bases between. Produced via immunoSEQ multiplex PCR; TCRdb's table is partial and in-frame only. The sample gives 55,000 to 70,000 clones, roughly four fifths of which show up once; 16% is in the top ten. This rearrangement joins TRBV9 to TRBJ2-1; D is possibly TRBD2 (5 bases). Sequencing was performed on peripheral blood, taken from a patient treated with radiotherapy plus ipilimumab. The sequence came from a human donor with non-small cell lung cancer who had a complete response to radiotherapy plus ipilimumab. Here the CDR3 reads CASSVADSSYNEQFF. The CDR3 DNA sequence: TGTGCCAGCAGCGTAGCGGACTCCTCCTACAATGAGCAGTTCTTC.